The rows below give T cell receptor beta chains drawn from one sample of a study of T cell responses to AZD1222 COVID-19 vaccine. The method was immunoSEQ multiplex PCR; TCRdb's version includes in-frame clones alone and lacks a portion of them. The sample contains approximately 110,000 clones, roughly 90% of which appear only once. Material: peripheral blood, obtained on day 0 of AZD1222 vaccination. These receptors all come from an adult in good health. Both conserved end residues are part of each CDR3. A D gene is named only where the DNA matches it firmly. Clone size is given for some rows only: seen once, a few or many times, or a class if the clone is expanded.

16,-,TRBD1,TRBV7-9,TRBJ2-2,CASSFRQGANTGELFF,TGTGCCAGCAGCTTTCGGCAGGGGGCGAACACCGGGGAGCTGTTTTTT
14,-,-,TRBV5-6,TRBJ2-7,CASSLAVHTYEQYF,TGTGCCAGCAGCTTGGCGGTCCATACCTACGAGCAGTACTTC
14,once,-,TRBV15,TRBJ2-7,CATSREQGAYEQYF,TGTGCCACCAGCAGAGAACAGGGAGCCTACGAGCAGTACTTC
14,-,-,TRBV7-8,TRBJ2-5,CASSFRDAEKTQYF,TGTGCCAGCAGCTTCAGGGACGCAGAAAAGACCCAGTACTTC
15,-,-,TRBV24-1,TRBJ2-1,CATSVPLCSYNEQFF,TGTGCCACCAGTGTCCCACTGTGCTCCTACAATGAGCAGTTCTTC
15,-,-,TRBV5-1,TRBJ2-3,CASSLDVLGGDTQYF,TGCGCCAGCAGCTTGGACGTCTTGGGGGGAGATACGCAGTATTTT
15,-,-,TRBV28,TRBJ1-5,CASSLQGGVGQPQHF,TGTGCCAGCAGTTTGCAAGGGGGAGTGGGTCAGCCCCAGCATTTT
14,-,-,TRBV10-3,TRBJ1-2,CAISASTGDYGYTF,TGTGCCATCAGTGCGTCGACAGGAGACTATGGCTACACCTTC
12,-,-,TRBV2,TRBJ2-3,CASSWETDTQYF,TGTGCCAGCAGCTGGGAGACAGATACGCAGTATTTT
14,-,TRBD2,TRBV2,TRBJ2-3,CASGRERESDTQYF,TGTGCCAGCGGGAGGGAGCGGGAGTCAGATACGCAGTATTTT
12,-,-,TRBV7-6,TRBJ1-1,CASSSRGREAFF,TGTGCCAGCAGCTCCCGGGGCCGAGAAGCTTTCTTT
16,-,-,TRBV4-2,TRBJ2-3,CASGWSGSRTTDTQYF,TGTGCCAGCGGTTGGTCTGGCAGTCGGACGACAGATACGCAGTATTTT
15,-,TRBD1,TRBV27,TRBJ1-4,CASSTTGGLNEKLFF,TGTGCCAGCAGTACGACAGGGGGGCTTAATGAAAAACTGTTTTTT
12,-,-,TRBV3-1/TRBV3-2,TRBJ2-5,CASSQDRGTQYF,TGTGCCAGCAGCCAAGATCGGGGGACCCAGTACTTC
14,few,-,TRBV29-1,TRBJ2-1,CSALAESSYNEQFF,TGCAGCGCTTTAGCGGAAAGCTCCTACAATGAGCAGTTCTTC
14,-,TRBD2,TRBV9,TRBJ2-7,CASSTAGDGYEQYF,TGTGCCAGCAGCACAGCGGGAGATGGCTACGAGCAGTACTTC
12,-,-,TRBV7-6,TRBJ2-7,CASSLTGSEQYF,TGTGCCAGCAGCCTCACAGGGTCCGAGCAGTACTTC
14,once,-,TRBV5-4,TRBJ2-5,CASRTVGASETQYF,TGTGCCAGCAGGACCGTGGGGGCTTCGGAGACCCAGTACTTC
17,-,TRBD2,TRBV6-2/TRBV6-3,TRBJ2-5,CASSYSIASGNQETQYF,TGTGCCAGCAGTTACTCGATCGCTAGCGGCAACCAAGAGACCCAGTACTTC
12,-,-,TRBV7-8,TRBJ2-7,CASSLAGFEQYF,TGTGCCAGCAGCTTAGCGGGTTTTGAGCAGTACTTC
16,-,TRBD1,TRBV3-1/TRBV3-2,TRBJ2-7,CASSQRIGQVLGEQYF,TGTGCCAGCAGCCAGAGGATAGGACAGGTTCTGGGCGAGCAGTACTTC
14,-,-,TRBV5-4,TRBJ2-1,CASSNGLPGDEQFF,TGTGCCAGCAGCAACGGGTTGCCCGGCGATGAGCAGTTCTTC
16,-,TRBD2,TRBV6-2/TRBV6-3,TRBJ2-7,CASSYPPGLAGYEQYF,TGTGCCAGCAGTTACCCGCCGGGACTAGCGGGATACGAGCAGTACTTC
19,-,TRBD2,TRBV28,TRBJ2-3,CASSARPGTSGTSTDTQYF,TGTGCCAGCAGTGCACGACCCGGGACTAGCGGGACTAGCACAGATACGCAGTATTTT